This T cell receptor (beta chain) was retrieved from a study of cytomegalovirus exposure and HLA in healthy donors. The CDR3 is 15 amino acids. Trimming took off 5 bases at V and 4 bases at J, with 18 bases between the two ends. The germline V gene has CDR1 SGDLS and CDR2 YYNGEE. Primers: 60 Vbeta forward and 13 Jbeta reverse. Some clones are missing from TCRdb's copy, which holds only in-frame ones; the method was immunoSEQ multiplex PCR. The table has tens of thousands of clones, roughly 80% seen once; the top ten hold about 2.5%. The source material was PBMCs. This clonotype was obtained from a man aged 45-65 years in good health and CMV-seronegative. This sequence joins TRBV9 and TRBJ1-1; TRBD1 might be the D (6 bases). CDR3 DNA sequence: TGTGCCAGCAGTCTAGGCGGGGGCGCGAGCACTGAAGCTTTCTTT. It codes for CASSLGGGASTEAFF.